Shown below are 27 T cell receptor beta chains from a single sample sequenced in a study of siplizumab effects on memory and regulatory T cells. Here immunoSEQ multiplex PCR was the method, and the copy in TCRdb shows in-frame clones only, minus some. The table shows some 100,000 clones, with 90% to 95% occurring only once. The sample comprised non-Treg CD4+ T cells sorted from blood. These TCRs come from a human donor in good health.

This rearrangement joins TRBV11-3 to TRBJ2-3; the D is unclear. CDR3 length: 14 residues. V lost 1 base and J 2 bases, leaving 7 bases between the germline ends. Germline V CDR1 and CDR2: SGHNT, YENEEA. The CDR3, as DNA: TGTGCCAGCAGCTTAGGGCACGACACAGATACGCAGTATTTT. It yields the protein CASSLGHDTDTQYF.

CDR3 DNA: TGTGCCAGCAGTCCCCCTTACACTGAAGCTTTCTTT. This translates into CASSPPYTEAFF. The V gene is TRBV28, the J gene TRBJ1-1; D is unresolved. With 5 bases removed from V and 3 bases from J, the gap between germline ends came to 7 bases. The CDR3 consists of 12 residues. CDR1 and CDR2 (germline): MDHEN, SYDVKM.

The gene calls are TRBV28 and TRBJ2-7; 10 nucleotides line up with TRBD2. The J segment lost 0 bases and the V segment lost 7 bases, leaving 12 bases of the junction unmatched. This CDR3 is built from 17 residues. Germline loops: CDR1 MDHEN, CDR2 SYDVKM. The DNA of the CDR3 is TGTGCCAGCACCCCCCTTGTTTCTAGCGGGAGCTCCTACGAGCAGTACTTC. It is translated as CASTPLVSSGSSYEQYF.

J is TRBJ1-1 and V is TRBV28; D is undetermined. This CDR3 region has 17 residues. V shed 6 bases and J shed 0 bases, with 20 bases lying between them. Germline V CDR1 and CDR2: MDHEN, SYDVKM. The DNA of the CDR3 is TGTGCCAGCAGCCACCCCGCCCCGGGAACCATGAACACTGAAGCTTTCTTT. Protein product: CASSHPAPGTMNTEAFF.

V gene TRBV19 combines with J gene TRBJ1-3; tentatively, D is TRBD1 (5 bases). Germline V gene sequence: CDR1 LNHDA, CDR2 SQIVND (reference sequence). V lost 5 bases to trimming and J lost 0 bases, with 5 bases between them. The CDR3 totals 13 residues. CDR3 coding DNA: TGTGCCAGTAGTGGGGCCTCTGGAAACACCATATATTTT. It translates to CASSGASGNTIYF.

The chain joins TRBV7-9 to TRBJ2-6, with D perhaps matching TRBD1 or TRBD2 (5 bases each). The CDR3 loop spans 19 amino acids. The ends were cut back, 5 bases at V and 0 bases at J, with 20 bases in the middle. Germline V gives CDR1 SEHNR, CDR2 FQNEAQ (reference sequence). The CDR3 nucleotides are TGTGCCAGCAGCCCCAAGACCGGGACGGCTTACTCTGGGGCCAACGTCCTGACTTTC. It yields the protein CASSPKTGTAYSGANVLTF.

The CDR3 sequence is CASSLSPTGELFF. Here the CDR3 DNA reads TGCGCCAGCAGCTTGTCCCCCACCGGGGAGCTGTTTTTT. The chain has TRBV5-1 and TRBJ2-2; D is unresolved. Per the germline V gene, CDR1 is SGHRS and CDR2 is YFSETQ. Trimming removed 1 base from V and 4 bases from J, with 5 bases in between. The CDR3 length is 13 residues. The whole variable domain, filled in from reference TRBV5-1 and TRBJ2-2, reads KAGVTQTPRYLIKTRGQQVTLSCSPISGHRSVSWYQQTPGQGLQFLFEYFSETQRNKGNFPGRFSGRQFSNSRSEMNVSTLELGDSALYLCASSLSPTGELFFGEGSRLTVL.

The chain combines TRBV19 with TRBJ1-5; no firm D call. Germline V gene data show CDR1 as LNHDA and CDR2 as SQIVND (reference sequence). V shed 4 bases and J shed 7 bases, with 14 bases lying between them. This CDR3 has 14 residues. CDR3 sequence reads: CASSSRGTGQPQHF. CDR3 nucleotide sequence: TGTGCCAGTAGTAGTCGGGGTACGGGCCAGCCCCAGCATTTT.

The genes are TRBV5-1 and TRBJ2-3; either TRBD1 or TRBD2 may fit D (5 bases each). The CDR3 extends over 15 amino acids. Trimming cost V 3 bases and J 4 bases, with 15 bases left between them. Germline V gives CDR1 SGHRS, CDR2 YFSETQ. The CDR3, as DNA: TGCGCCAGCAGCTCTGGGACGCCCCGGTCAGATACGCAGTATTTT. It translates to CASSSGTPRSDTQYF. The complete variable domain, with remaining parts taken from reference TRBV5-1 and TRBJ2-3, reads KAGVTQTPRYLIKTRGQQVTLSCSPISGHRSVSWYQQTPGQGLQFLFEYFSETQRNKGNFPGRFSGRQFSNSRSEMNVSTLELGDSALYLCASSSGTPRSDTQYFGPGTRLTVL.

V usage is TRBV30 and J usage is TRBJ1-2; D is unresolved. Trimming took 0 bases from V and 2 from J, leaving 7 bases between them. Germline V lookup: CDR1 GTSNPN, CDR2 SVGIG (reference sequence). CDR3 size: 13 residues. The CDR3 DNA follows: TGTGCCTGGAGTGTAGTGAGAAACTATGGCTACACCTTC. Its protein is CAWSVVRNYGYTF.

The V call is TRBV19, the J call TRBJ1-6; D unclear. V was trimmed by 6 bases and J by 7 bases, leaving 7 bases between them. Germline V CDR1 and CDR2: LNHDA, SQIVND (reference sequence). This CDR3 is 12 amino acids long. The chain's CDR3 is CASSFRNSPLHF. CDR3 DNA: TGTGCCAGTAGCTTCCGGAATTCACCCCTCCACTTT.

J is TRBJ1-6 and V is TRBV6-5; D perhaps matches TRBD1 (6 bases). CDR3 length equals 14 residues. Trimming stripped 6 bases from V and 4 bases from J, with 10 bases between. Looked up from germline, CDR1 is MNHEY and CDR2 is SVGAGI. The CDR3 bases are TGTGCCAGCAGGAGGACAGCTTATAATTCACCCCTCCACTTT. Protein product: CASRRTAYNSPLHF.

The chain links TRBV19 to TRBJ1-5; no clear D gene. This CDR3 is 12 amino acids long. V was pared by 5 bases and J by 4 bases, with 6 bases between. CDR1 and CDR2 (germline): LNHDA, SQIVND (reference sequence). The CDR3 region has the DNA TGTGCCAGTAGTGACAATAATCAGCCCCAGCATTTT. It translates to CASSDNNQPQHF.

The V and J genes are TRBV7-2 and TRBJ1-2; 8 positions match TRBD1. Per germline, CDR1 SGHTA and CDR2 FQGNSA. The CDR3 length is 17 residues. With V trimmed by 1 base and J by 4 bases, 11 bases remained unmatched. CDR3 sequence: CASSLDFTTGAGYGYTF. The CDR3 DNA follows: TGTGCCAGCAGCTTAGATTTCACGACAGGGGCGGGCTATGGCTACACCTTC.

The chain combines TRBV21-1 with TRBJ2-7; TRBD1 reflects the table's D call only, with no check against the DNA. TRBV21-1 represents a pseudogene. The CDR3 length is 15 residues. CDR3: CASSTWTGRAYEQYF. Here the CDR3 DNA reads TGTGCCAGCAGCACATGGACAGGGCGGGCCTACGAGCAGTACTTC.

This chain uses TRBV30 with TRBJ1-1, with no clear D. V lost 0 bases and J lost 4, with 9 bases in between. Germline V gene data show CDR1 as GTSNPN and CDR2 as SVGIG (reference sequence). CDR3 length equals 13 residues. The CDR3 protein is CAWSVREGTEAFF. For the CDR3, the DNA is TGTGCCTGGAGTGTACGGGAAGGCACTGAAGCTTTCTTT.

The CDR3 is CASSPTGVATNEKLFF. The CDR3 DNA follows: TGTGCCAGCTCACCAACAGGGGTAGCAACTAATGAAAAACTGTTTTTT. This rearrangement joins TRBV18 to TRBJ1-4; TRBD1 aligns across 7 bases. The CDR3 sequence is 16 residues long. CDR1 is KGHSH and CDR2 is LQKENI in the germline V gene. J gave up 0 bases and V 2 bases, and 3 bases lay outside the gene matches.

The chain couples TRBV5-4 to TRBJ1-1; no definite D call. Per the germline V gene, CDR1 is SGHNT and CDR2 is YYREEE (reference sequence). The V end was cut by 3 bases, the J end by 1 base, with 13 bases between. This CDR3 has 15 amino acids. CDR3 sequence reads: CASSSAEGRNTEAFF. The CDR3 region has the DNA TGTGCCAGCAGCTCGGCTGAAGGGCGGAACACTGAAGCTTTCTTT.

This rearrangement joins TRBV9 to TRBJ2-7, with 13 bases that match TRBD2. Germline values: CDR1 SGDLS, CDR2 YYNGEE. The CDR3 sequence is 18 residues long. Trimming at V came to 0 bases and at J to 6 bases, leaving 12 bases not matched to a gene. The CDR3 loop is CASSVGGLAGAQGIEQYF. DNA of the CDR3: TGTGCCAGCAGCGTAGGAGGACTAGCGGGAGCCCAGGGTATCGAGCAGTACTTC.

The gene calls are TRBV5-1 and TRBJ2-1; 8 bases fit TRBD2. Germline CDR1 reads SGHRS; CDR2 reads YFSETQ. J lost 2 bases, V lost 3 bases, and 7 bases had no gene match. This CDR3 contains 16 residues. The CDR3 loop reads CASSYSSGSTYNEQFF. DNA for the CDR3: TGCGCCAGCAGCTATTCAAGCGGGAGCACCTACAATGAGCAGTTCTTC.

The V and J genes are TRBV7-2 and TRBJ2-1; 9 positions match TRBD2. Trimming cost V 5 bases and J 3 bases; bases outside gene matches: 5. This CDR3 region has 15 residues. The germline V gene encodes CDR1 SGHTA and CDR2 FQGNSA. The CDR3 bases are TGTGCCAGCAGCCAGACTAGCGGTATCTACAATGAGCAGTTCTTC. This sequence encodes CASSQTSGIYNEQFF.

This chain uses TRBV5-6 with TRBJ2-7, with 10 positions matching TRBD1. This CDR3 contains 14 residues. Unmatched junction bases numbered 2, after V lost 3 bases and J lost 2 bases. CDR1 and CDR2 from the germline V gene are SGHDT and YYEEEE. CDR3 loop: CASSWGTGAYEQYF. The DNA of the CDR3 is TGTGCCAGCAGCTGGGGGACAGGGGCCTACGAGCAGTACTTC.

The chain links TRBV28 to TRBJ1-5; TRBD1 is a possible D gene (5 bases). Trimming shortened V by 5 bases and J by 7 bases, and 18 bases separated the two germline ends. The germline CDR1 and CDR2 sequences are MDHEN and SYDVKM. This CDR3 comprises 15 residues. The CDR3 is CASSQRLGVGQPQHF. CDR3 bases: TGTGCCAGCAGTCAAAGGTTAGGGGTTGGGCAGCCCCAGCATTTT.

The rearrangement links TRBV19 to TRBJ2-6; D unclear. The germline V gene has CDR1 LNHDA and CDR2 SQIVND (reference sequence). The V gene lost 0 bases and the J gene lost 1 base, with 7 bases spanning the gap. The CDR3 has 16 residues. CDR3 nucleotide sequence: TGTGCCAGTAGTATAGAATTGTGGTCTGGGGCCAACGTCCTGACTTTC. Protein: CASSIELWSGANVLTF. The variable domain in full, completed from reference TRBV19 and TRBJ2-6, reads DGGITQSPKYLFRKEGQNVTLSCEQNLNHDAMYWYRQDPGQGLRLIYYSQIVNDFQKGDIAEGYSVSREKKESFPLTVTSAQKNPTAFYLCASSIELWSGANVLTFGAGSRLTVL.

This chain uses TRBV7-3 with TRBJ2-3; 7 bases fit TRBD2. Losses at the gene ends were 1 base for V and 3 bases for J; bases not matched to a gene: 4. The germline V gene has CDR1 SGHTA and CDR2 FQGTGA. The CDR3 loop spans 15 amino acids. The CDR3 nucleotides read TGTGCCAGCAGCTTAAGCGGACTAGTTACAGATACGCAGTATTTT. Its protein product is CASSLSGLVTDTQYF.

The count of this clone is one. This chain connects TRBV18 to TRBJ1-1, with 12 bases aligning to TRBD1. V lost 6 bases and J lost 6; bases outside the gene matches: 8. Germline loops: CDR1 KGHSH, CDR2 LQKENI. The CDR3 length is 15 residues. CDR3 sequence reads: CASSGTGTGGPEAFF. For the CDR3, the DNA is TGTGCCAGCTCGGGGACCGGGACAGGGGGCCCTGAAGCTTTCTTT.

This sequence joins TRBV7-8 and TRBJ1-2, with unresolved D. The CDR3 is 13 amino acids. Germline assignment: CDR1 SGHVS and CDR2 FQNEAQ. V was cut by 2 bases and J by 8 bases, with 12 bases left in between. DNA for the CDR3: TGTGCCAGCAGCTTAAACGAGAATACCGGCTACACCTTC. This translates into CASSLNENTGYTF.